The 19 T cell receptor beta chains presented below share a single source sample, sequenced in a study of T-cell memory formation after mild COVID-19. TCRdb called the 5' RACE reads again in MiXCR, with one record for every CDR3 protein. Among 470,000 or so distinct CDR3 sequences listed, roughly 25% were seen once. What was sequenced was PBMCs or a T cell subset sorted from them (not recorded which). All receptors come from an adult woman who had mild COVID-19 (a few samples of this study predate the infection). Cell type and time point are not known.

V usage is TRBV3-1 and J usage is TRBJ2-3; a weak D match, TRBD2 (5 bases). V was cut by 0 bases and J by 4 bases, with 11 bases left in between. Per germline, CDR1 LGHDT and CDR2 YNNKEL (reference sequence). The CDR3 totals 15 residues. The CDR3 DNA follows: TGTGCCAGCAGCCAAGATCCCGGAGGTCCAGATACGCAGTATTTT. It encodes CASSQDPGGPDTQYF.

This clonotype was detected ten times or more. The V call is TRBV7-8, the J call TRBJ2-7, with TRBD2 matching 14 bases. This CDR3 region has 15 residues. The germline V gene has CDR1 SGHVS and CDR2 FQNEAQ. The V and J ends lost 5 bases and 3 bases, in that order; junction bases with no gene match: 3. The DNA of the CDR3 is TGTGCCAGCAGCGAGACTAGCGGGAGGGGCTACGAGCAGTACTTC. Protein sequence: CASSETSGRGYEQYF. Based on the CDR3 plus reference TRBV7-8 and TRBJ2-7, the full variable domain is GAGVSQSPRYKVAKRGQDVALRCDPISGHVSLFWYQQALGQGPEFLTYFQNEAQLDKSGLPSDRFFAERPEGSVSTLKIQRTQQEDSAVYLCASSETSGRGYEQYFGPGTRLTVT.

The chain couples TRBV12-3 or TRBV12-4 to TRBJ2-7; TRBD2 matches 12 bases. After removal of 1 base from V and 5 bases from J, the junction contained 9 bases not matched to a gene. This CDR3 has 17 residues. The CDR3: CASSLVLLAGGSHEQYF. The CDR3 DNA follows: TGTGCCAGCAGTTTAGTGCTCCTAGCGGGAGGGTCCCACGAGCAGTACTTC.

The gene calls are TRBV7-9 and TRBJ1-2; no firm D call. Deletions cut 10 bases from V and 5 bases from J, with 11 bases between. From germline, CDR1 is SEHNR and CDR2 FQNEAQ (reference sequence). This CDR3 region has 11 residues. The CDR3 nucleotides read TGTGCCATTCTGACCGGGTATGGCTACACCTTC. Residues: CAILTGYGYTF.

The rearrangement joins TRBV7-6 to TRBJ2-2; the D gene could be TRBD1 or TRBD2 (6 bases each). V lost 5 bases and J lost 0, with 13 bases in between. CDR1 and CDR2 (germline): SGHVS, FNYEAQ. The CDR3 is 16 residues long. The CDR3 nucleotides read TGTGCCAGCAGCCCTACGGGGGCCTCGAACACCGGGGAGCTGTTTTTT. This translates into CASSPTGASNTGELFF.

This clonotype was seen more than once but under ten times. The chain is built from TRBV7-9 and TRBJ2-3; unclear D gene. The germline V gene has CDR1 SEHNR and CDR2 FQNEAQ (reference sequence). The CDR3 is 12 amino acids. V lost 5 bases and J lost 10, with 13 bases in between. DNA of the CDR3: TGTGCCAGCAGCACTGGAAGGGTCGCGCAGTATTTT. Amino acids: CASSTGRVAQYF.

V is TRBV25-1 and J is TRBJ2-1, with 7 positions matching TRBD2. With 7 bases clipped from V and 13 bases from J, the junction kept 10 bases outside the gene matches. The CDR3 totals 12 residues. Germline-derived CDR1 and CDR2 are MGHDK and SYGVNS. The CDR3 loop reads CASTPGTTRQFF. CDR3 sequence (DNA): TGTGCCAGCACCCCCGGGACTACGCGACAGTTCTTC.

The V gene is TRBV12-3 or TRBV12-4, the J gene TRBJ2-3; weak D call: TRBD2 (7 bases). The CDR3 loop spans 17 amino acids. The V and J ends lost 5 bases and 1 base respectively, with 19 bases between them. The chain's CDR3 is CASSPRLGEGGTDTQYF. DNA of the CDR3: TGTGCCAGCAGTCCACGCCTCGGGGAGGGGGGCACAGATACGCAGTATTTT.

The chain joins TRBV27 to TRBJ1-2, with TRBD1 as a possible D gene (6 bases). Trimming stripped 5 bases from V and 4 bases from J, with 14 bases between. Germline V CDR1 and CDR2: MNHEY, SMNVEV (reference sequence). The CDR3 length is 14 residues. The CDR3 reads CASSPHRAIYGYTF. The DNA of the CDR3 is TGTGCCAGCAGTCCCCACAGGGCCATCTATGGCTACACCTTC.

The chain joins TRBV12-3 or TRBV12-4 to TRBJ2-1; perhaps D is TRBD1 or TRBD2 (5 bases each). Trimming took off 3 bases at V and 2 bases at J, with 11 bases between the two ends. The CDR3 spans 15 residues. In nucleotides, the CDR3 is TGTGCCAGCAGTTTCTCGCAGGGAGCCTACAATGAGCAGTTCTTC. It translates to CASSFSQGAYNEQFF.

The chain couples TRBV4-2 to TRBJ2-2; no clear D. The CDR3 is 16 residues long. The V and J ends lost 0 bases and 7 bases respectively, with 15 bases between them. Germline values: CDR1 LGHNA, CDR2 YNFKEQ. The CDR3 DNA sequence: TGTGCCAGCAGCCAAGACGACCCCAGATACTACGGGGAGCTGTTTTTT. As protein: CASSQDDPRYYGELFF.

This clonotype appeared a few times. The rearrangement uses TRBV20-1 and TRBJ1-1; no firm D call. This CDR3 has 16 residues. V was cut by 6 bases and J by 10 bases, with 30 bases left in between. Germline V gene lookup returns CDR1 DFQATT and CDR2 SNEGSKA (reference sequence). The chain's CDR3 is CSAKPGPISLDPGAFF. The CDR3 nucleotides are TGCAGTGCAAAACCCGGGCCTATCTCGCTCGACCCCGGAGCTTTCTTT.

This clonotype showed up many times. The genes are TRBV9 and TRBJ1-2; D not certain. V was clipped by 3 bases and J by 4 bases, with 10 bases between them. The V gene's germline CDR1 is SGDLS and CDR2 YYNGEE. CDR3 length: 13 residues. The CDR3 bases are TGTGCCAGCAGCGGTGACCCGGGCTATGGCTACACCTTC. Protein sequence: CASSGDPGYGYTF.

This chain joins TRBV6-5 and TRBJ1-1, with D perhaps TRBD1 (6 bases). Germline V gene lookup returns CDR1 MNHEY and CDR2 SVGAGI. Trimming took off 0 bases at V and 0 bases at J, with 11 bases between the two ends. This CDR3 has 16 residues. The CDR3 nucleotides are TGTGCCAGCAGTTACTCGAACAGGGCTCTGAACACTGAAGCTTTCTTT. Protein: CASSYSNRALNTEAFF.

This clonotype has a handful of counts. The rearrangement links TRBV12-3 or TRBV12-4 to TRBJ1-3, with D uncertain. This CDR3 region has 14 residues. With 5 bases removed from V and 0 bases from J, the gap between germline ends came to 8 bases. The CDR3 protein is CASSPRGSGNTIYF. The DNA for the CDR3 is TGTGCCAGCAGTCCCAGAGGCTCTGGAAACACCATATATTTT.

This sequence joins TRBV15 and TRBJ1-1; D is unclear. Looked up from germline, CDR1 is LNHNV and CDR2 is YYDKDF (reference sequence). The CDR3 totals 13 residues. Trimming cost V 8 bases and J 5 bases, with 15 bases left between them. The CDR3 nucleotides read TGTGCCACCGGCTTCGGGGTGAGGACTGAAGCTTTCTTT. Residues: CATGFGVRTEAFF. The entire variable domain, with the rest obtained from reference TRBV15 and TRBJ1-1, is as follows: DAMVIQNPRYQVTQFGKPVTLSCSQTLNHNVMYWYQQKSSQAPKLLFHYYDKDFNNEADTPDNFQSRRPNTSFCFLDIRSPGLGDTAMYLCATGFGVRTEAFFGQGTRLTVV.

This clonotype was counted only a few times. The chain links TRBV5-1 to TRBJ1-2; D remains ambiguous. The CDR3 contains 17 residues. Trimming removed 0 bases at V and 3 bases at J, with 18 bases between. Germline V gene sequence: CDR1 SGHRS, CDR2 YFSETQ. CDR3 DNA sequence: TGCGCCAGCAGCTTGGACGGATTGTTAGCGGGGTACTATGGCTACACCTTC. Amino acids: CASSLDGLLAGYYGYTF. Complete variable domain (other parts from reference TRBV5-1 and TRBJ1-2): KAGVTQTPRYLIKTRGQQVTLSCSPISGHRSVSWYQQTPGQGLQFLFEYFSETQRNKGNFPGRFSGRQFSNSRSEMNVSTLELGDSALYLCASSLDGLLAGYYGYTFGSGTRLTVV.

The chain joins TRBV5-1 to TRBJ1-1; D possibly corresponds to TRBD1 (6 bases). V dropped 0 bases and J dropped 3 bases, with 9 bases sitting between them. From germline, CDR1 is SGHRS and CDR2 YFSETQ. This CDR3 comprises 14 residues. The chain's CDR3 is CASSLGTDYTEAFF. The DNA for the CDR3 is TGCGCCAGCAGCTTGGGGACAGACTACACTGAAGCTTTCTTT. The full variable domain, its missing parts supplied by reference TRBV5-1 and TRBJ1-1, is KAGVTQTPRYLIKTRGQQVTLSCSPISGHRSVSWYQQTPGQGLQFLFEYFSETQRNKGNFPGRFSGRQFSNSRSEMNVSTLELGDSALYLCASSLGTDYTEAFFGQGTRLTVV.

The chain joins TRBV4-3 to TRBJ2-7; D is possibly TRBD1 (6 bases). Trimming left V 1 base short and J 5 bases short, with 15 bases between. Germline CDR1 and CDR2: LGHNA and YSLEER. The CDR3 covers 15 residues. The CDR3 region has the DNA TGCGCCAGCAGCCAAGCTTCGACAGGAGGAGACGAGCAGTACTTC. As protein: CASSQASTGGDEQYF.